The clone carrying this T cell receptor (beta chain) was picked up many times. What it recognizes is unknown. This sample stems from a study of early T cells in non-severe SARS-CoV-2 infection. Unique molecular identifiers were added to individual cDNA molecules. TCRdb passed the 5' RACE reads through MiXCR, listing each CDR3 protein once. This table holds over 70,000 distinct CDR3 sequences, more than 12% found once. V gave up 6 bases and J gave up 5 bases, with 17 bases separating them. Germline V gives CDR1 DFQATT, CDR2 SNEGSKA (reference sequence). The CDR3 consists of 13 residues. Study findings and constraints: Private and CD4 specificities were missed by VDJdb matching, skewed to anti-spike CD8.

This clonotype originated in an adult who was a healthcare worker with PCR-confirmed SARS-CoV-2 infection or an uninfected control (not recorded which). The gene calls are TRBV20-1 and TRBJ2-7; no clear D. The sequenced sample was whole blood, obtained at baseline. CDR3 sequence (DNA): TGCAGTGCCCCGGTCGTCTCCAGCCACGAGCAGTACTTC. Its translation is CSAPVVSSHEQYF.